These 18 T cell receptor beta chains were sequenced from one sample in a study of cytomegalovirus exposure and HLA in healthy donors. In the PCR, 60 Vbeta and 13 Jbeta primers were used. Clones were sequenced by immunoSEQ multiplex PCR, and TCRdb holds only the in-frame ones, with some missing. Counted here are roughly 200,000 clones, 70% to 85% occurring once; the ten biggest clones make up about 3.8%. The sequencing sample was made of PBMCs. The origin of the receptors is a woman aged 55-69 years in good health and CMV-seropositive.

The chain couples TRBV4-2 to TRBJ2-1; D is unclear. V dropped 0 bases and J dropped 1 base, with 10 bases sitting between them. CDR1 and CDR2 from the germline V gene are LGHNA and YNFKEQ. The CDR3 consists of 16 residues. CDR3 region: CASSQDPAGSYNEQFF. CDR3 DNA sequence: TGTGCCAGCAGCCAAGACCCCGCAGGTTCCTACAATGAGCAGTTCTTC.

This chain joins TRBV19 and TRBJ2-7; 12 nucleotides line up with TRBD1. The ends lost 2 bases at V and 7 bases at J; junction bases unmatched: 9. The CDR3 has 16 residues. Per germline, CDR1 LNHDA and CDR2 SQIVND (reference sequence). This chain's CDR3 is CASSILAGTGGGEQYF. In DNA, the CDR3 is TGTGCCAGTAGTATATTGGCGGGGACAGGGGGCGGTGAGCAGTACTTC.

In nucleotides, the CDR3 is TGTGCCAGCGACGACCCAGGGGGCCCGGGGGGCTACACCTTC. Its translation: CASDDPGGPGGYTF. The rearrangement joins TRBV9 to TRBJ1-2; TRBD1 matches 8 bases. J was trimmed by 8 bases and V by 7 bases; bases with no gene match: 13. CDR3 size: 14 residues. The germline gives CDR1 SGDLS, CDR2 YYNGEE.

CDR3 amino acids: CASMPPRNYGYTF. The DNA of the CDR3 is TGTGCCAGCATGCCCCCGCGCAACTATGGCTACACCTTC. The chain recombines TRBV2 with TRBJ1-2; D not resolved. The CDR3 loop spans 13 amino acids. CDR1 and CDR2 from the germline V gene are SNHLY and FYNNEI. Trimming shortened V by 7 bases and J by 2 bases, and 11 bases separated the two germline ends.

The genes are TRBV23-1 and TRBJ2-1, with 7 bases identical to TRBD1. TRBV23-1 is recorded as an ORF, its role being uncertain. The CDR3 covers 18 residues. V trimming: 8 bases; J trimming: 6 bases; junction bases outside the gene matches: 22. The CDR3 region has the DNA TGCGCCAGCGGACCGACAGGGCGATCCCTACCCGGTACCAATGAGCAGTTCTTC. This translates into CASGPTGRSLPGTNEQFF.

The chain is built from TRBV29-1 and TRBJ1-3, with TRBD1 as a possible D gene (5 bases). Trimming removed 2 bases from V and 2 bases from J, with 10 bases in between. The CDR3 contains 14 residues. The germline V gene has CDR1 SQVTM and CDR2 ANQGSEA. In DNA, the CDR3 is TGCAGCGTTGAACTCGGACAAGCTGGAAACACCATATATTTT. Its protein is CSVELGQAGNTIYF.

V gene TRBV11-2 combines with J gene TRBJ2-2; 7 bases align to TRBD2. The CDR3 runs to 14 residues. Per germline, CDR1 SGHAT and CDR2 FQNNGV. Trimming took 3 bases from V and 6 from J; bases not matched to a gene: 4. The CDR3 DNA is TGTGCCAGCAGCTTGCGGGGAGGGTCCGGGGAGCTGTTTTTT. It translates to CASSLRGGSGELFF.

The chain uses TRBV5-1 and TRBJ2-1; TRBD2 matches 13 bases. CDR3 length: 15 residues. Germline CDR1 reads SGHRS; CDR2 reads YFSETQ. The V gene end was trimmed by 4 bases and the J gene end by 9 bases; junction bases not matched to a gene: 7. The CDR3 nucleotides are TGCGCCAGCAGCGGGAGGACTAGCGGGAGTTTTGAGCAGTTCTTC. This translates into CASSGRTSGSFEQFF.

This clone was recorded a few times. CDR3: CALGQKDTQYF. CDR3 bases: TGTGCCCTCGGACAGAAAGATACGCAGTATTTT. The V gene is TRBV30, the J gene TRBJ2-3, with D perhaps matching TRBD1 (6 bases). The length of the CDR3 is 11 residues. The V end lost 8 bases, the J end lost 5 bases, and 11 bases lay between the germline ends. CDR1 is GTSNPN, CDR2 SVGIG, per germline (reference sequence).

The chain has TRBV19 and TRBJ2-7, with a weak D call TRBD1 (6 bases). The CDR3 has 15 amino acids. From germline, CDR1 is LNHDA and CDR2 SQIVND (reference sequence). Trimming took 4 bases from V and 5 from J, leaving 18 bases between them. CDR3 residues: CASSTTLTGVDEQYF. In DNA, the CDR3 is TGTGCCAGTAGTACAACCTTGACAGGTGTGGACGAGCAGTACTTC.

The rearrangement links TRBV19 to TRBJ1-2; the match to TRBD1 covers 8 bases. The CDR3 loop spans 12 amino acids. V shed 10 bases, J shed 8 bases, and the junction held 9 bases outside the gene matches. Germline-derived CDR1 and CDR2 are LNHDA and SQIVND (reference sequence). The CDR3 sequence is CATNSGGRGYTF. In DNA, the CDR3 is TGTGCCACCAATTCAGGGGGCCGAGGCTACACCTTC.

V and J are TRBV19 and TRBJ2-3; 8 bases line up with TRBD2. The CDR3 totals 14 residues. CDR1 is LNHDA, CDR2 SQIVND, per germline (reference sequence). V shed 5 bases, J shed 3 bases, and the junction held 4 bases outside the gene matches. The CDR3, as DNA: TGTGCCAGTAGTCTGGGACTAGTGACAGATACGCAGTATTTT. Protein sequence: CASSLGLVTDTQYF.

The chain has TRBV7-2 and TRBJ2-1, with 8 bases identical to TRBD1. The germline V gene has CDR1 SGHTA and CDR2 FQGNSA. The V and J ends lost 8 bases and 6 bases, in that order; junction bases with no gene match: 9. The CDR3 is 14 residues long. The CDR3 bases are TGTGCCAGCCGCCTCCGGCAGGGGGCCAATGAGCAGTTCTTC. The encoded protein is CASRLRQGANEQFF. The full variable domain, completed using reference TRBV7-2 and TRBJ2-1, is GAGVSQSPSNKVTEKGKDVELRCDPISGHTALYWYRQSLGQGLEFLIYFQGNSAPDKSGLPSDRFSAERTGGSVSTLTIQRTQQEDSAVYLCASRLRQGANEQFFGPGTRLTVL.

The rearrangement uses TRBV2 and TRBJ1-4; 7 bases fit TRBD1. The CDR3 extends over 14 amino acids. Looked up from germline, CDR1 is SNHLY and CDR2 is FYNNEI. Trimming took 3 bases from V and 8 from J; bases not matched to a gene: 6. The CDR3 loop is CASSDGQGEEKLFF. DNA of the CDR3: TGTGCCAGCAGTGATGGGCAGGGGGAAGAAAAACTGTTTTTT.

The chain employs TRBV5-1 and TRBJ2-1; D perhaps matches TRBD2 (6 bases). The V end was cut by 0 bases, the J end by 10 bases, with 11 bases between. Germline CDR1 is SGHRS and CDR2 is YFSETQ. This CDR3 has 13 residues. CDR3 DNA: TGCGCCAGCAGCTTGGACGGGAGACAAGAGCAGTTCTTC. It yields the protein CASSLDGRQEQFF. Complete variable domain (other parts from reference TRBV5-1 and TRBJ2-1): KAGVTQTPRYLIKTRGQQVTLSCSPISGHRSVSWYQQTPGQGLQFLFEYFSETQRNKGNFPGRFSGRQFSNSRSEMNVSTLELGDSALYLCASSLDGRQEQFFGPGTRLTVL.

V and J are TRBV29-1 and TRBJ1-1, with TRBD1 matching 9 bases. This CDR3 region has 13 residues. V was pared by 6 bases and J by 4 bases, with 6 bases of the junction left unmatched. Per germline, CDR1 SQVTM and CDR2 ANQGSEA. CDR3 sequence reads: CSVRTGGGTEAFF. The CDR3 DNA reads TGCAGCGTGCGAACAGGGGGCGGCACTGAAGCTTTCTTT.

The sample holds a few counts of this clone. The V call is TRBV4-2, the J call TRBJ2-7; D possibly corresponds to TRBD1 (6 bases). V was pared by 1 base and J by 5 bases, with 18 bases between. The CDR3 totals 16 residues. In germline, CDR1 is LGHNA, CDR2 YNFKEQ. CDR3 DNA sequence: TGTGCCAGCAGCCAAGGGCCGGGACAAACCCGCGACGAGCAGTACTTC. Translating it yields CASSQGPGQTRDEQYF.

This clone was found a few times. In nucleotides, the CDR3 is TGTGCCAGCAGTTTTTTATTTTCCGAGCAGTACTTC. This encodes CASSFLFSEQYF. V gene TRBV28 combines with J gene TRBJ2-7, with D unclear. With 3 bases removed from V and 6 bases from J, the gap between germline ends came to 9 bases. CDR3 length: 12 residues. Germline V gene sequence: CDR1 MDHEN, CDR2 SYDVKM. Looking up the rest from reference TRBV28 and TRBJ2-7 gives the full variable domain: DVKVTQSSRYLVKRTGEKVFLECVQDMDHENMFWYRQDPGLGLRLIYFSYDVKMKEKGDIPEGYSVSREKKERFSLILESASTNQTSMYLCASSFLFSEQYFGPGTRLTVT.